This T cell receptor (beta chain) emerged from a study of blood T cell repertoires in COVID-19. Produced via immunoSEQ multiplex PCR; TCRdb's table is partial and in-frame only. The data contain just over 90,000 clones, more than 65% of them singletons. J lost 1 base, V lost 2 bases, and 3 bases had no gene match. This CDR3 is built from 15 residues. CDR1 and CDR2 from the germline V gene are KGHSH and LQKENI. The rearrangement links TRBV18 to TRBJ2-3; 7 bases are shared with TRBD2. Material: peripheral blood. This TCR was sampled from a human donor in a cohort sampled during active COVID-19. The CDR3 loop is CASSPKRDGTDTQYF. In DNA, the CDR3 is TGTGCCAGCTCACCAAAGCGGGACGGCACAGATACGCAGTATTTT.